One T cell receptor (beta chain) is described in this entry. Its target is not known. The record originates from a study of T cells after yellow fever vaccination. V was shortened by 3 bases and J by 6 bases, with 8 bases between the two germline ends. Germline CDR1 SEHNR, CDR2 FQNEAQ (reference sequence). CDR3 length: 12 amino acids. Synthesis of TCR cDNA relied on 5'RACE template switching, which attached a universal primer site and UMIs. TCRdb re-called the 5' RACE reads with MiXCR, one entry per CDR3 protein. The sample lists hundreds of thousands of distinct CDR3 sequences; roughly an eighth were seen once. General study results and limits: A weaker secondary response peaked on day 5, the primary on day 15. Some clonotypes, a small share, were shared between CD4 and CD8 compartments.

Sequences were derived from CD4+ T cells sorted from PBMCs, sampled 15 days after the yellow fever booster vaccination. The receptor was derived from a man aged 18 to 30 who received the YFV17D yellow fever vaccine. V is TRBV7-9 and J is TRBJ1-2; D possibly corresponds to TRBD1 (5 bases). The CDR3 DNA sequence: TGTGCCAGCAGCTTTGGCAGGGATGGCTACACCTTC. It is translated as CASSFGRDGYTF. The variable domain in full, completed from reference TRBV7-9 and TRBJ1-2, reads DTGVSQNPRHKITKRGQNVTFRCDPISEHNRLYWYRQTLGQGPEFLTYFQNEAQLEKSRLLSDRFSAERPKGSFSTLEIQRTEQGDSAMYLCASSFGRDGYTFGSGTRLTVV.